This T cell receptor (beta chain) was retrieved from a study of CD4 and CD8 cells across lung adenocarcinoma regions. MiXCR, run by TCRdb on the PCR reads, gives a single entry per CDR3 protein. The sample yields approximately 9,000 distinct CDR3 sequences, 40% to 50% seen once. The patients had localized lung adenocarcinoma, a non-small cell subtype. This clonotype was observed a handful of times. Germline V gene data show CDR1 as SGHDN and CDR2 as FVKESK. Trimming at V came to 2 bases and at J to 6 bases, leaving 5 bases not matched to a gene. The CDR3 is 14 amino acids. Sequencing input: CD4+ T cells from the margin of a lung tumor. V gene TRBV14 combines with J gene TRBJ1-1; TRBD1 matches 8 bases. The clonotype originates from a female donor with lung adenocarcinoma. The CD4 and CD8 labels of this study may be unreliable. The CDR3 protein is CASSQRQGRAEAFF. DNA for the CDR3: TGTGCCAGCAGCCAACGACAGGGGCGCGCTGAAGCTTTCTTT. The complete variable domain, with remaining parts taken from reference TRBV14 and TRBJ1-1, reads EAGVTQFPSHSVIEKGQTVTLRCDPISGHDNLYWYRRVMGKEIKFLLHFVKESKQDESGMPNNRFLAERTGGTYSTLKVQPAELEDSGVYFCASSQRQGRAEAFFGQGTRLTVV.